This TCR beta chain was sequenced in a study of cytomegalovirus exposure and HLA in healthy donors. In the PCR, 60 Vbeta and 13 Jbeta primers were used. Assay used: immunoSEQ multiplex PCR; TCRdb lists only in-frame clones, some missing. The sample shows 100,000 to 120,000 clones, over 65% of them seen only once. As concerns this clone: Its antigen is not known.

CDR3 length equals 14 residues. V gave up 4 bases and J gave up 6 bases; unmatched junction bases: 3. Germline V gene data show CDR1 as MNHEY and CDR2 as SMNVEV (reference sequence). General observations from the study: The study recorded 160 or so TCR beta chains that were cytomegalovirus-associated.

The chain couples TRBV27 to TRBJ1-6; TRBD1 matches at 7 bases. The sequence was obtained from a woman in her thirties in good health and CMV-seronegative. Sequencing input: PBMCs. The CDR3 DNA sequence: TGTGCCAGCAGTTCCGGGACAGTTAATTCACCCCTCCACTTT. Its protein is CASSSGTVNSPLHF.